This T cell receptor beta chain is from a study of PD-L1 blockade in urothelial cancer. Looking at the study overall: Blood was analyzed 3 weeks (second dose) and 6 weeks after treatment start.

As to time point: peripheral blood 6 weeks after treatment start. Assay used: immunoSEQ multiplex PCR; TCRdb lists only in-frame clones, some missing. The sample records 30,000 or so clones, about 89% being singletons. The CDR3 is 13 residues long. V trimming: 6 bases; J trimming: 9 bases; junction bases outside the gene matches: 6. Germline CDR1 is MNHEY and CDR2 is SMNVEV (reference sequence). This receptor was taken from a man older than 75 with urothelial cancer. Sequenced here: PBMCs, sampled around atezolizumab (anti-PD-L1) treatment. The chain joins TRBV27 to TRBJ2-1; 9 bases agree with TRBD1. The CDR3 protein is CASRSTGGTEQFF. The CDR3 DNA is TGTGCCAGCAGGAGTACAGGGGGCACTGAGCAGTTCTTC.